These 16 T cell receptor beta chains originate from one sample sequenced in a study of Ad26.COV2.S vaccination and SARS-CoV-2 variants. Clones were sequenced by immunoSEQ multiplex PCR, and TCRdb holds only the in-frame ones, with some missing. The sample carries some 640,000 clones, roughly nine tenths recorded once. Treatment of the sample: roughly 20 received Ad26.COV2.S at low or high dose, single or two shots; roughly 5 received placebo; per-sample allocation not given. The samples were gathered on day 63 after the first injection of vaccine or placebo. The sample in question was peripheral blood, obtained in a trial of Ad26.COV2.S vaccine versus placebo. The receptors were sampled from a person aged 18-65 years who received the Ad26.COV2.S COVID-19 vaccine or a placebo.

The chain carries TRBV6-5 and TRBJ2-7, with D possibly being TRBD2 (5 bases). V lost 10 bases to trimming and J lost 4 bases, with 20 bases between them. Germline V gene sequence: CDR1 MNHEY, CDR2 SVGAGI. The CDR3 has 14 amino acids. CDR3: CATAPTAGRYEQYF. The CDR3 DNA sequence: TGTGCCACCGCCCCAACTGCGGGTCGGTACGAGCAGTACTTC.

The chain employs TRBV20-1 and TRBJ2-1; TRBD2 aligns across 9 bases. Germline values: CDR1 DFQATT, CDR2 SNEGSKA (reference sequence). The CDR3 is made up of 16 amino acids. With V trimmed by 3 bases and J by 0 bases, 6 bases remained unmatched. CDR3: CSASHLAGSSYNEQFF. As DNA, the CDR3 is TGCAGTGCTAGTCACCTAGCGGGGAGCTCCTACAATGAGCAGTTCTTC.

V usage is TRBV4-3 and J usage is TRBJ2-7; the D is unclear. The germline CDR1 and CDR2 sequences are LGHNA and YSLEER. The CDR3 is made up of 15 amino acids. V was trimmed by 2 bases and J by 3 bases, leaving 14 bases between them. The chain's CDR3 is CASSQTASRVYEQYF. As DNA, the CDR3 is TGCGCCAGCAGCCAAACAGCGAGTCGGGTCTACGAGCAGTACTTC.

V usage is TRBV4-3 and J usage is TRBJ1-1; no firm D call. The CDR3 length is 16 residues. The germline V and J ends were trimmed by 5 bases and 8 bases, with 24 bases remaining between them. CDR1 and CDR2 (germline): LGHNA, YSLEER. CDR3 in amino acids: CASSFRGEGPRAEAFF. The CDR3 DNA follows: TGCGCCAGCAGCTTCAGAGGAGAGGGCCCAAGGGCGGAAGCTTTCTTT.

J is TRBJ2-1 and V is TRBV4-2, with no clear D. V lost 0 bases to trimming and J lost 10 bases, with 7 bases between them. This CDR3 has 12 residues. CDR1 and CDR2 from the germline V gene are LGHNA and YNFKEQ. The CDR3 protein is CASSQDGREQFF. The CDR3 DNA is TGTGCCAGCAGCCAAGATGGGCGAGAGCAGTTCTTC.

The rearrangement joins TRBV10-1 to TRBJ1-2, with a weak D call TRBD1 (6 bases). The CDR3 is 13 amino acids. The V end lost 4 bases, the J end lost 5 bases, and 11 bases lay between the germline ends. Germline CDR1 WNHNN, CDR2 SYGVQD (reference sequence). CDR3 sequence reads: CASSGQEGYGYTF. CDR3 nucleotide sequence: TGCGCCAGCAGTGGACAGGAGGGTTATGGCTACACCTTC.

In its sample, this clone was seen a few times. CDR3 amino acids: CASSADQSGYTF. CDR3 in DNA: TGTGCCAGCAGCGCAGACCAGAGTGGCTACACCTTC. V gene TRBV5-4 combines with J gene TRBJ1-2; unclear D gene. The CDR3 totals 12 residues. Trimming shortened V by 4 bases and J by 7 bases, and 11 bases separated the two germline ends. Germline V gives CDR1 SGHNT, CDR2 YYREEE (reference sequence).

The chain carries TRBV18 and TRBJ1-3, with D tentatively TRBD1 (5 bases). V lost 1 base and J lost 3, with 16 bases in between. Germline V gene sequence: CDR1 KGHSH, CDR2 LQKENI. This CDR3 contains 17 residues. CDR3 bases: TGTGCCAGCTCACCACTGGGGACTATGACTGATGGAAACACCATATATTTT. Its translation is CASSPLGTMTDGNTIYF.

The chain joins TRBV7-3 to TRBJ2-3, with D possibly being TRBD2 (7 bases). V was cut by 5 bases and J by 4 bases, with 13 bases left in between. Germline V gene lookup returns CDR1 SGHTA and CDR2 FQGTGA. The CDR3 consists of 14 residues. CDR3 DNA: TGTGCCAGCAGCCCGGCGGGGGCGGCAGATACGCAGTATTTT. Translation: CASSPAGAADTQYF.

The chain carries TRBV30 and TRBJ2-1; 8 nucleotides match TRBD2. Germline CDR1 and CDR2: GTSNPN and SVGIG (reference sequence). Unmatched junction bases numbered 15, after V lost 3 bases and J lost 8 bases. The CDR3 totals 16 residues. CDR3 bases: TGTGCCTGGAGGGACTACGGGGGGGCCGCGAGGTATGAGCAGTTCTTC. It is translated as CAWRDYGGAARYEQFF.

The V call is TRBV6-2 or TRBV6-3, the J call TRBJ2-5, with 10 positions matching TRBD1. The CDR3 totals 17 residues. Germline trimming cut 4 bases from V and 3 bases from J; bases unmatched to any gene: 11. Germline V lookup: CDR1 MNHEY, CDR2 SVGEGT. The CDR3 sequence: CASSSLSDRGTKETQYF. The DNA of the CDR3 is TGTGCCAGCAGTTCATTATCGGACAGGGGGACTAAAGAGACCCAGTACTTC.

CDR3 nucleotide sequence: TGTGCCAGCAGCCAAGGCCCCTCGGGGGGCGGTGGGACCCAGTACTTC. Encoded protein: CASSQGPSGGGGTQYF. The chain links TRBV3-1 (or the pseudogene TRBV3-2) to TRBJ2-5; a possible D gene is TRBD2 (7 bases). Between the trimmed V and J ends, which lost 1 base and 7 bases, there was a span of 19 bases. The CDR3 is 16 residues long. CDR1 and CDR2 from the germline V gene are LGHDT and YNNKEL (reference sequence).

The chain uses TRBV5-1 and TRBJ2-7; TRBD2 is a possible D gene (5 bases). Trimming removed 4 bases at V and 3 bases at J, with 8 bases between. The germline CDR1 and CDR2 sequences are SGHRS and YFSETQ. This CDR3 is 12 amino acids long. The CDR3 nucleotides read TGCGCCAGCAGCAGCGGAGGCTACGAGCAGTACTTC. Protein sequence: CASSSGGYEQYF.

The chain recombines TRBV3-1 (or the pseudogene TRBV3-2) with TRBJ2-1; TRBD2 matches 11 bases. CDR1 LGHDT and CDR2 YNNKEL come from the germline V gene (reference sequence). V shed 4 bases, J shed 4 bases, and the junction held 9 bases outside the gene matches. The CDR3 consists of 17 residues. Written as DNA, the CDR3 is TGTGCCAGCAGCCGGAAAGCGACTAGCGGGGTTTACAATGAGCAGTTCTTC. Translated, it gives CASSRKATSGVYNEQFF.

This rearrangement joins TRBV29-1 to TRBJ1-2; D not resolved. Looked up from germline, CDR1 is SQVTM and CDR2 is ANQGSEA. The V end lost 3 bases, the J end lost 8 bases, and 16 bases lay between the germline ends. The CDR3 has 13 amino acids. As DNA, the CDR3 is TGCAGCGTTGAGCTGGCGACTATGAAAGGCTACACCTTC. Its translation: CSVELATMKGYTF. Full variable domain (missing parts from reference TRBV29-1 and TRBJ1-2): SAVISQKPSRDICQRGTSLTIQCQVDSQVTMMFWYRQQPGQSLTLIATANQGSEATYESGFVIDKFPISRPNLTFSTLTVSNMSPEDSSIYLCSVELATMKGYTFGSGTRLTVV.

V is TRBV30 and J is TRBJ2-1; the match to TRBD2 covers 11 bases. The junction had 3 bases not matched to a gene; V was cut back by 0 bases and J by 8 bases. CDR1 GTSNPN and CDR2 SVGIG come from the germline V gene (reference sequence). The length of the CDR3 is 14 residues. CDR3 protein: CAWSVLAGVYEQFF. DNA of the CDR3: TGTGCCTGGAGTGTACTAGCGGGAGTATATGAGCAGTTCTTC.